This T cell receptor (beta chain) stems from a study of control samples from healthy donors and cancer patients. This clone is medium-sized (0.01 to 0.1%). The method was immunoSEQ multiplex PCR; TCRdb's version includes in-frame clones alone and lacks a portion of them. The data show 85,000 to 100,000 clones, 85% to 95% seen once. This CDR3 spans 13 amino acids. Trimming stripped 3 bases from V and 7 bases from J, with 12 bases between. Germline V gene lookup returns CDR1 MGHRA and CDR2 YSYEKL. The chain employs TRBV4-1 and TRBJ1-2; D may be TRBD1 (5 bases). The TCR originated in a man younger than 30 in good health. The specimen was blood. The CDR3 region is CASSQPGGSGYTF. The CDR3 DNA reads as TGCGCCAGCAGCCAGCCGGGGGGTAGTGGCTACACCTTC.